What follows are 20 T cell receptor beta chains derived from one specimen sequenced in a study of early T cells in non-severe SARS-CoV-2 infection. MiXCR, applied by TCRdb to the 5' RACE reads, yields one record per CDR3 protein. The table lists around 77,000 distinct CDR3 sequences, roughly 14% of them singletons, with about 4% in the top ten. This material consisted of whole blood, taken at baseline. The receptors derive from an adult who was a healthcare worker with PCR-confirmed SARS-CoV-2 infection or an uninfected control (not recorded which).

A remark on this clonotype: One junction end disagrees with the germline gene, perhaps due to a read error. The genes are TRBV3-1 and TRBJ1-6; no clear D gene. Germline V gene sequence: CDR1 LGHDT, CDR2 YNNKEL (reference sequence). The CDR3 has 16 amino acids. CDR3 sequence reads: CASSQDSGSSNSPLHF. CDR3 nucleotide sequence: TGTGCCAGCAGCCAAGATTCTGGTTCCTCTAATTCACCCCTCCACTTT.

Many counts were recorded for this clonotype. The chain carries TRBV4-2 and TRBJ2-1, with 10 bases fitting TRBD2. The germline V gene has CDR1 LGHNA and CDR2 YNFKEQ. This CDR3 contains 16 residues. Losses at the gene ends were 5 bases for V and 7 bases for J; bases not matched to a gene: 11. CDR3 protein: CASSNKPDSGRNEQFF. In DNA form, the CDR3 reads TGTGCCAGCAGCAACAAACCGGATAGCGGGAGGAATGAGCAGTTCTTC.

The chain joins TRBV13 to TRBJ2-7; TRBD1 agrees at 7 bases. The trim removed 1 base at V and 4 bases at J, leaving 4 bases unmatched. Germline-derived CDR1 and CDR2 are PRHDT and FYEKMQ (reference sequence). CDR3 size: 14 residues. CDR3 DNA: TGTGCCAGCAGCTTAGAAGGGGGCGGTTACGAGCAGTACTTC. Its protein is CASSLEGGGYEQYF.

This clonotype was counted ten times or more. The chain links TRBV9 to TRBJ2-1; D gene ambiguous. The CDR3 runs to 9 residues. V dropped 5 bases and J dropped 9 bases, with 3 bases sitting between them. Germline V gives CDR1 SGDLS, CDR2 YYNGEE. CDR3 residues: CASSSEQFF. The CDR3 nucleotides are TGTGCCAGCAGTAGTGAGCAGTTCTTC. The complete variable domain, with remaining parts taken from reference TRBV9 and TRBJ2-1, reads DSGVTQTPKHLITATGQRVTLRCSPRSGDLSVYWYQQSLDQGLQFLIQYYNGEERAKGNILERFSAQQFPDLHSELNLSSLELGDSALYFCASSSEQFFGPGTRLTVL.

The J gene is TRBJ1-2, the V gene TRBV20-1; 7 positions agree with TRBD1. The length of the CDR3 is 11 residues. Per the germline V gene, CDR1 is DFQATT and CDR2 is SNEGSKA (reference sequence). V gave up 6 bases and J gave up 8 bases; unmatched junction bases: 6. The CDR3 reads CSAPGQDGYTF. The CDR3, as DNA: TGCAGTGCCCCCGGACAGGACGGCTACACCTTC.

This clonotype has ten or more counts. CDR3 residues: CAWSRRTGTDISHGYTF. DNA of the CDR3: TGTGCCTGGAGCCGGAGGACCGGGACAGATATTTCCCATGGCTACACCTTC. The gene calls are TRBV30 and TRBJ1-2; 7 nucleotides align to TRBD1. CDR1 GTSNPN and CDR2 SVGIG come from the germline V gene (reference sequence). CDR3 size: 17 residues. V lost 3 bases, J lost 6 bases, and 19 bases stayed unmatched.

This rearrangement joins TRBV30 to TRBJ2-1, with 10 nucleotides matching TRBD2. The CDR3 is 14 residues long. Germline V lookup: CDR1 GTSNPN, CDR2 SVGIG (reference sequence). V lost 5 bases, J lost 7 bases, and 8 bases stayed unmatched. CDR3 nucleotide sequence: TGTGCCTGGGCTATAGCGGGAGGATATAATGAGCAGTTCTTC. This gives the protein CAWAIAGGYNEQFF. The variable domain in full, completed from reference TRBV30 and TRBJ2-1, reads SQTIHQWPATLVQPVGSPLSLECTVEGTSNPNLYWYRQAAGRGLQLLFYSVGIGQISSEVPQNLSASRPQDRQFILSSKKLLLSDSGFYLCAWAIAGGYNEQFFGPGTRLTVL.

There are many counts of this clonotype. The chain employs TRBV12-3 or TRBV12-4 and TRBJ1-5, with a weak D call TRBD1 (6 bases). The V gene lost 3 bases and the J gene lost 6 bases, with 12 bases spanning the gap. The CDR3 has 14 amino acids. CDR3 sequence reads: CASSLATGGQPQHF. The CDR3 DNA reads as TGTGCCAGCAGTTTGGCGACAGGAGGTCAGCCCCAGCATTTT.

V usage is TRBV7-8 and J usage is TRBJ2-7, with D unresolved. Trimming cost V 4 bases and J 0 bases, with 13 bases left between them. Germline lookup yields CDR1 SGHVS and CDR2 FQNEAQ. The CDR3 is made up of 15 amino acids. The CDR3 is CASSSFGVSSYEQYF. The CDR3 DNA reads TGTGCCAGCAGCTCGTTCGGCGTAAGCTCCTACGAGCAGTACTTC.

This clonotype has at least ten counts. The CDR3 DNA reads as TGTGCCAGCAGCTTGGCCGAGGCTCTTACCGATCTCTATGGCTACACCTTC. This sequence encodes CASSLAEALTDLYGYTF. V and J are TRBV5-5 and TRBJ1-2; D gene ambiguous. With 0 bases removed from V and 4 bases from J, the gap between germline ends came to 19 bases. The CDR3 loop spans 17 amino acids. Germline V gene sequence: CDR1 SGHKS, CDR2 YYEKEE (reference sequence).

Only a few counts were recorded for this clonotype. The CDR3 protein is CASSWAGTTYNEQFF. CDR3 DNA: TGCGCCAGCAGCTGGGCCGGGACTACCTACAATGAGCAGTTCTTC. The chain links TRBV5-1 to TRBJ2-1; 7 nucleotides align to TRBD2. The V gene's germline CDR1 is SGHRS and CDR2 YFSETQ. V gave up 3 bases and J gave up 2 bases; unmatched junction bases: 5. CDR3 size: 15 residues.

In its sample, this clonotype was seen many times. This chain uses TRBV2 with TRBJ1-1; a weak D match, TRBD1 (5 bases). Per the germline V gene, CDR1 is SNHLY and CDR2 is FYNNEI. The CDR3 is 11 residues long. V shed 8 bases and J shed 12 bases, with 16 bases lying between them. CDR3 amino acids: CASHGTASPFF. CDR3 bases: TGTGCCAGCCATGGGACTGCCTCGCCTTTCTTT. Together with reference TRBV2 and TRBJ1-1, the CDR3 gives the full variable domain: EPEVTQTPSHQVTQMGQEVILRCVPISNHLYFYWYRQILGQKVEFLVSFYNNEISEKSEIFDDQFSVERPDGSNFTLKIRSTKLEDSAMYFCASHGTASPFFGQGTRLTVV.

This chain joins TRBV14 and TRBJ2-5, with D unresolved. V was clipped by 0 bases and J by 1 base, with 12 bases between them. The CDR3 loop spans 16 amino acids. The V gene's germline CDR1 is SGHDN and CDR2 FVKESK. Here the CDR3 DNA reads TGTGCCAGCAGCCAAGATGAGGAGTCACCCCAAGAGACCCAGTACTTC. It is translated as CASSQDEESPQETQYF.

This clonotype was recorded at least ten times. This rearrangement joins TRBV27 to TRBJ1-1; 10 nucleotides agree with TRBD1. Germline CDR1 reads MNHEY; CDR2 reads SMNVEV (reference sequence). Germline trimming cut 6 bases from V and 5 bases from J; bases unmatched to any gene: 6. The CDR3 spans 14 residues. The CDR3 DNA follows: TGTGCCAGCAGCCCGGGACAGGGGTGGACTGAAGCTTTCTTT. It is translated as CASSPGQGWTEAFF.

This clonotype has just a few counts. The chain employs TRBV20-1 and TRBJ2-7; 9 nucleotides match TRBD2. The V gene end was trimmed by 5 bases and the J gene end by 7 bases; junction bases not matched to a gene: 12. Germline CDR1 and CDR2: DFQATT and SNEGSKA (reference sequence). The CDR3 has 14 amino acids. The CDR3: CSAGKSGGLSEQYF. For the CDR3, the DNA is TGCAGTGCTGGAAAGAGCGGGGGGCTAAGTGAGCAGTACTTC.

This clonotype was found many times. The chain couples TRBV5-5 to TRBJ2-7, with D uncertain. The CDR3 has 14 amino acids. The germline V gene has CDR1 SGHKS and CDR2 YYEKEE (reference sequence). Trimming took 4 bases from V and 1 from J, leaving 12 bases between them. The CDR3, as DNA: TGTGCCAGCAGCCCCCGCCTGGGATCCTACGAGCAGTACTTC. Protein: CASSPRLGSYEQYF.

This clonotype has at least ten counts. The chain employs TRBV12-3 or TRBV12-4 and TRBJ2-3; 7 bases match TRBD1. V was pared by 6 bases and J by 5 bases, with 8 bases of the junction left unmatched. The CDR3 runs 14 residues. The CDR3 is CASSHTGEGDTQYF. CDR3 DNA sequence: TGTGCCAGCAGCCACACAGGGGAAGGAGATACGCAGTATTTT.

The rearrangement links TRBV28 to TRBJ2-2; 10 nucleotides agree with TRBD1. This CDR3 is 14 amino acids long. J gave up 6 bases and V 7 bases, and 5 bases lay outside the gene matches. The germline CDR1 and CDR2 sequences are MDHEN and SYDVKM. This CDR3 reads CASMTGGKAGELFF. DNA for the CDR3: TGTGCCAGCATGACAGGGGGCAAGGCCGGGGAGCTGTTTTTT.

The chain couples TRBV7-2 to TRBJ2-1; D gene ambiguous. Trimming cost V 2 bases and J 0 bases, with 5 bases left between them. Per germline, CDR1 SGHTA and CDR2 FQGNSA. The CDR3 extends over 14 amino acids. The CDR3 DNA reads as TGTGCCAGCAGCTTAAGCAGCTCCTACAATGAGCAGTTCTTC. This codes for CASSLSSSYNEQFF.

With regard to this clonotype: The junction differs from germline at one of its ends, possibly a read error. J is TRBJ1-2 and V is TRBV12-3 or TRBV12-4; tentatively, D is TRBD1 (6 bases). This CDR3 has 15 amino acids. CDR3 in amino acids: CASSLGQPANYGYTF. CDR3 sequence (DNA): TGTGCCAGCAGCTTAGGACAGCCTGCTAACTATGGCTACACCTTC.